This is a list of T cell receptor beta chains from one sample in a study of cytomegalovirus exposure and HLA in healthy donors. Measured with immunoSEQ multiplex PCR; TCRdb has only the in-frame clones, and not every one. The table includes 90,000 to 100,000 clones, roughly a tenth detected once. Material for sequencing was PBMCs. These receptors were obtained from a man aged 45-60 years in good health and CMV-seropositive. CDR3s include the opening cysteine and the closing phenylalanine or tryptophan. The D gene is left open where the match is weak. Size is stated for part of the rows, as once, few or many counts, or as a class when the clone is expanded.

D gene	clone size	V gene	J gene	CDR3 protein	CDR3 DNA
NA	few	TRBV5-6	TRBJ1-2	CASSLGQVGVGGYTF	TGTGCCAGCAGCTTGGGACAGGTGGGGGTCGGTGGCTACACCTTC
TRBD2	NA	TRBV19	TRBJ2-3	CASSTQAGGADTQYF	TGTGCCAGTAGTACTCAAGCGGGAGGGGCAGATACGCAGTATTTT
TRBD1	few	TRBV6-5	TRBJ1-1	CASSKTGSATEAFF	TGTGCCAGCAGTAAGACAGGGTCGGCGACTGAAGCTTTCTTT
TRBD1	NA	TRBV6-6	TRBJ1-2	CASSPQGAGGYTF	TGTGCCAGCAGTCCGCAGGGGGCGGGTGGCTACACCTTC
NA	few	TRBV7-6	TRBJ1-3	CASSFGGRGNTIYF	TGTGCCAGCAGCTTCGGGGGGCGAGGCAACACCATATATTTT
TRBD1	few	TRBV6-5	TRBJ2-7	CASSYTGGYEQYF	TGTGCCAGCAGTTACACAGGGGGCTACGAGCAGTACTTC
TRBD1	many	TRBV18	TRBJ1-5	CASSGGQDQPQHF	TGTGCCAGCTCTGGGGGACAGGATCAGCCCCAGCATTTT
TRBD2	NA	TRBV7-9	TRBJ2-1	CASSSSRGSDYNEQFF	TGTGCCAGCAGCTCCAGCCGCGGGAGTGACTACAATGAGCAGTTCTTC
TRBD2	few	TRBV5-1	TRBJ2-4	CASSLAGFENIQYF	TGCGCCAGCAGCTTAGCGGGATTCGAAAACATTCAGTACTTC
TRBD2	NA	TRBV10-3	TRBJ2-2	CAITVGLAGSTGELFF	TGTGCCATCACCGTCGGACTAGCGGGAAGCACCGGGGAGCTGTTTTTT
NA	NA	TRBV27	TRBJ2-3	CASSLRPTGTDTQYF	TGTGCCAGCAGTTTACGGCCGACTGGGACAGATACGCAGTATTTT
NA	few	TRBV7-7	TRBJ2-5	CASSLGGGKPFETQYF	TGTGCTAGCAGCTTAGGAGGGGGAAAGCCGTTTGAGACCCAGTACTTC
TRBD1	many	TRBV28	TRBJ1-4	CASRRQGAWEKLFF	TGTGCCAGCAGGCGACAGGGGGCTTGGGAAAAACTGTTTTTT
TRBD2	NA	TRBV10-2	TRBJ2-7	CASSEMGLAGAPYEQYF	TGCGCCAGCAGTGAGATGGGACTAGCGGGAGCACCCTACGAGCAGTACTTC
NA	many	TRBV5-8	TRBJ1-1	CARSLGGNTEAFF	TGTGCCAGATCTTTAGGCGGGAACACTGAAGCTTTCTTT
TRBD2	few	TRBV29-1	TRBJ2-5	CSVKLAGGRETQYF	TGCAGCGTCAAACTAGCGGGAGGACGGGAGACCCAGTACTTC
NA	NA	TRBV27	TRBJ1-6	CASSRREGNNSPLHF	TGTGCCAGCAGTCGGAGGGAAGGCAATAATTCACCCCTCCACTTT